The 27 T cell receptor beta chains below all came from one sample that was sequenced in a study of OX40 agonist ivuxolimab in advanced cancers. Repertoires were generated with immunoSEQ multiplex PCR, while TCRdb's copy carries only in-frame clones and drops some. The sample has 29,000 or so clones, around 90% seen once; the top ten hold about 9.4%. This specimen was CD4+ or CD8+ T cells sorted from blood, taken in a trial of the OX40 agonist ivuxolimab. The receptors derive from an adult with an advanced solid tumor such as melanoma, head and neck, liver or kidney cancer.

This clone was counted a single time. This chain connects TRBV19 to TRBJ2-1, with D possibly matching TRBD2 (5 bases). Germline V gives CDR1 LNHDA, CDR2 SQIVND (reference sequence). This CDR3 contains 13 residues. Trimming cost V 6 bases and J 8 bases, with 14 bases left between them. CDR3 region: CASSGDPAYEQFF. The CDR3 DNA sequence: TGTGCCAGTAGCGGGGATCCGGCATATGAGCAGTTCTTC.

The rearrangement joins TRBV15 to TRBJ2-7, with TRBD1 identical over 8 bases. Losses at the gene ends were 5 bases for V and 2 bases for J; bases not matched to a gene: 5. The CDR3 length is 14 residues. Germline lookup yields CDR1 LNHNV and CDR2 YYDKDF (reference sequence). CDR3 DNA sequence: TGTGCCACCAGCTACCGGGACAGGCCCTACGAGCAGTACTTC. Residues: CATSYRDRPYEQYF.

This sequence joins TRBV5-1 and TRBJ1-5; D possibly corresponds to TRBD1 (5 bases). CDR1 SGHRS and CDR2 YFSETQ come from the germline V gene. V was pared by 4 bases and J by 0 bases, with 20 bases between. The CDR3 spans 18 residues. The CDR3 region has the DNA TGCGCCAGCAGCCCTAAACCCGGGACGGCTTATAGCAATCAGCCCCAGCATTTT. It yields the protein CASSPKPGTAYSNQPQHF.

The chain joins TRBV6-5 to TRBJ2-3; D may be TRBD1 (7 bases). The V and J ends lost 5 bases and 6 bases respectively, with 18 bases between them. This CDR3 is built from 15 residues. Germline V gene lookup returns CDR1 MNHEY and CDR2 SVGAGI. The CDR3 coding sequence is TGTGCCAGCAGTCACAAGACTCCAGGGGGGGATACGCAGTATTTT. This gives the protein CASSHKTPGGDTQYF.

The rearrangement joins TRBV5-1 to TRBJ2-5, with unresolved D. CDR3 length equals 13 residues. Trimming pared 0 bases from V and 3 bases from J, leaving 6 bases between. The germline gives CDR1 SGHRS, CDR2 YFSETQ. The CDR3 here is CASSLGQKETQYF. CDR3 nucleotides: TGCGCCAGCAGCTTGGGGCAGAAAGAGACCCAGTACTTC.

The V and J genes are TRBV10-3 and TRBJ2-7; D unclear. Trimming took off 3 bases at V and 2 bases at J, with 8 bases between the two ends. CDR1 is ENHRY, CDR2 SYGVKD, per germline. This CDR3 has 13 amino acids. The chain's CDR3 is CAISDLATYEQYF. The CDR3 DNA follows: TGTGCCATCAGTGACTTGGCAACCTACGAGCAGTACTTC.

V is TRBV5-8 and J is TRBJ2-7; 10 bases are a match to TRBD2. The CDR3 consists of 15 residues. The germline V gene encodes CDR1 SGHTS and CDR2 YDEGEE. V shed 0 bases and J 4 bases; nucleotides not matched to a gene: 4. DNA for the CDR3: TGTGCCAGCAGCTTGGTAACTAGCGGGATGTACGAGCAGTACTTC. It is translated as CASSLVTSGMYEQYF.

This rearrangement joins TRBV6-5 to TRBJ1-1; D might be TRBD1 (5 bases). Germline-derived CDR1 and CDR2 are MNHEY and SVGAGI. This CDR3 is 13 amino acids long. Trimming pared 7 bases from V and 3 bases from J, leaving 12 bases between. CDR3 nucleotide sequence: TGTGCCAGCACCCAGGGTTGGGACACTGAAGCTTTCTTT. Translating it yields CASTQGWDTEAFF.

The chain links TRBV11-2 to TRBJ2-1; 10 bases line up with TRBD2. This CDR3 contains 17 residues. The V and J ends lost 1 base and 7 bases, in that order; junction bases with no gene match: 10. CDR1 and CDR2 from the germline V gene are SGHAT and FQNNGV. CDR3 sequence: CASSLADSGRPGNEQFF. CDR3 DNA sequence: TGTGCCAGCAGCTTAGCGGATAGCGGGAGGCCGGGGAATGAGCAGTTCTTC. Based on the CDR3 plus reference TRBV11-2 and TRBJ2-1, the full variable domain is EAGVAQSPRYKIIEKRQSVAFWCNPISGHATLYWYQQILGQGPKLLIQFQNNGVVDDSQLPKDRFSAERLKGVDSTLKIQPAKLEDSAVYLCASSLADSGRPGNEQFFGPGTRLTVL.

V and J are TRBV19 and TRBJ1-2, with D possibly TRBD1 on 6 matching bases. The V gene's germline CDR1 is LNHDA and CDR2 SQIVND (reference sequence). Deletions cut 5 bases from V and 3 bases from J, with 10 bases between. The CDR3 has 13 amino acids. The CDR3 is CASSYRVDYGYTF. CDR3 coding DNA: TGTGCCAGTAGTTACAGGGTCGACTATGGCTACACCTTC.

This chain links TRBV11-2 with TRBJ2-7; 10 nucleotides match TRBD2. CDR3 size: 15 residues. The ends lost 1 base at V and 3 bases at J; junction bases unmatched: 3. Germline CDR1 SGHAT, CDR2 FQNNGV. The CDR3 sequence is CASSLASGRYYEQYF. The CDR3 nucleotides are TGTGCCAGCAGCTTAGCTAGCGGGAGATACTACGAGCAGTACTTC.

This chain joins TRBV7-2 and TRBJ1-4; 11 bases align to TRBD1. Trimming at V came to 1 base and at J to 8 bases, leaving 6 bases not matched to a gene. Germline V gives CDR1 SGHTA, CDR2 FQGNSA. This CDR3 has 16 amino acids. This CDR3 is CASSLGGTGGEEKLFF. The CDR3, as DNA: TGTGCCAGCAGCTTAGGGGGGACAGGGGGGGAGGAAAAACTGTTTTTT.

This chain's CDR3 is CASSPGQGGAFF. In nucleotides, the CDR3 is TGTGCCAGCAGTCCTGGACAAGGTGGAGCTTTCTTT. This chain links TRBV6-6 with TRBJ1-1; a possible D gene is TRBD1 (5 bases). Trimming took 5 bases from V and 10 from J, leaving 14 bases between them. The germline gives CDR1 MNHNY, CDR2 SVGAGI (reference sequence). The CDR3 has 12 residues.

This chain uses TRBV4-1 with TRBJ1-3; D remains unclear. The germline V and J ends were trimmed by 1 base and 5 bases, with 15 bases remaining between them. Germline V gives CDR1 MGHRA, CDR2 YSYEKL. This CDR3 is 16 amino acids long. For the CDR3, the DNA is TGCGCCAGCAGCCAAGTCGGCCGTGGAAGAAGAAACACCATATATTTT. Translation gives CASSQVGRGRRNTIYF.

The chain is built from TRBV4-1 and TRBJ1-4; D remains unclear. V lost 0 bases and J lost 6, with 8 bases in between. The CDR3 has 14 residues. The germline gives CDR1 MGHRA, CDR2 YSYEKL. The CDR3 here is CASSQERIHEKLFF. For the CDR3, the DNA is TGCGCCAGCAGCCAAGAACGTATTCATGAAAAACTGTTTTTT.

This chain links TRBV27 with TRBJ2-2; perhaps TRBD1 as D (5 bases). The CDR3 loop spans 15 amino acids. Trimming cost V 4 bases and J 1 base, with 10 bases left between them. CDR1 is MNHEY and CDR2 is SMNVEV in the germline V gene (reference sequence). The CDR3 spells CASSSGYGNTGELFF. For the CDR3, the DNA is TGTGCCAGCAGTTCAGGGTATGGGAACACCGGGGAGCTGTTTTTT.

V and J are TRBV2 and TRBJ1-6; the match to TRBD1 covers 8 bases. After removal of 6 bases from V and 0 bases from J, the junction contained 1 base not matched to a gene. The germline gives CDR1 SNHLY, CDR2 FYNNEI. The CDR3 loop spans 15 amino acids. This chain's CDR3 is CASRGTGSYNSPLHF. The CDR3 nucleotides are TGTGCCAGCAGGGGGACAGGCTCCTATAATTCACCCCTCCACTTT.

V gene TRBV7-6 combines with J gene TRBJ2-7; 8 positions agree with TRBD1. V trimming: 5 bases; J trimming: 3 bases; junction bases outside the gene matches: 3. The CDR3 runs 13 residues. CDR1 is SGHVS and CDR2 is FNYEAQ in the germline V gene. In nucleotides, the CDR3 is TGTGCCAGCAGCACCGGACAGGGCTACGAGCAGTACTTC. Translation gives CASSTGQGYEQYF.

This rearrangement joins TRBV5-6 to TRBJ1-4, with TRBD1 matching 7 bases. The CDR3 runs 14 residues. Germline V gene data show CDR1 as SGHDT and CDR2 as YYEEEE. V shed 0 bases, J shed 7 bases, and the junction held 3 bases outside the gene matches. In DNA form, the CDR3 reads TGTGCCAGCAGCTTGGGGGACAGCAGTGAAAAACTGTTTTTT. Its protein is CASSLGDSSEKLFF.

A single count supports this clone. The chain recombines TRBV11-3 with TRBJ1-1; maybe TRBD1 (5 bases). Trimming took off 5 bases at V and 4 bases at J, with 11 bases between the two ends. The CDR3 consists of 13 residues. Germline V gene sequence: CDR1 SGHNT, CDR2 YENEEA. CDR3 nucleotides: TGTGCCAGCAGCCAGGGCTCGGGCACTGAAGCTTTCTTT. As protein: CASSQGSGTEAFF.

The rearrangement uses TRBV9 and TRBJ2-3; tentative D call: TRBD2 (5 bases). The V gene lost 0 bases and the J gene lost 2 bases, with 10 bases spanning the gap. CDR3 length: 15 residues. Germline CDR1 and CDR2: SGDLS and YYNGEE. The CDR3 loop is CASSVASRFTDTQYF. The CDR3 nucleotides read TGTGCCAGCAGCGTAGCTAGCAGGTTCACAGATACGCAGTATTTT.

The chain uses TRBV6-1 and TRBJ1-5; D is undetermined. The CDR3 has 14 residues. Trimming cost V 1 base and J 3 bases, with 7 bases left between them. Germline V gene data show CDR1 as MNHNS and CDR2 as SASEGT. The CDR3 DNA sequence: TGTGCCAGCAGTGAAGGAGGGCACAATCAGCCCCAGCATTTT. It encodes CASSEGGHNQPQHF.

J is TRBJ1-1 and V is TRBV7-9, with D possibly being TRBD1 (6 bases). V dropped 5 bases and J dropped 1 base, with 14 bases sitting between them. The CDR3 length is 15 residues. Germline V gene lookup returns CDR1 SEHNR and CDR2 FQNEAQ (reference sequence). The CDR3 nucleotides read TGTGCCAGCAGCCCGACCGGGACACCGAACACTGAAGCTTTCTTT. Translation gives CASSPTGTPNTEAFF.

The chain has TRBV27 and TRBJ1-5; perhaps TRBD1 as D (5 bases). Between the trimmed V and J ends, which lost 6 bases and 5 bases, there was a span of 23 bases. The CDR3 extends over 17 amino acids. The V gene's germline CDR1 is MNHEY and CDR2 SMNVEV (reference sequence). CDR3 in amino acids: CASRAAYDSIPDQPQHF. In DNA, the CDR3 is TGTGCCAGCAGAGCGGCCTATGACAGCATTCCAGATCAGCCCCAGCATTTT.

The rearrangement joins TRBV19 to TRBJ1-5; D not resolved. The CDR3 totals 15 residues. CDR1 and CDR2 from the germline V gene are LNHDA and SQIVND (reference sequence). V gave up 5 bases and J gave up 0 bases, with 11 bases separating them. CDR3 in amino acids: CASSVDKYSNQPQHF. The CDR3 DNA reads TGTGCCAGTAGTGTTGACAAGTATAGCAATCAGCCCCAGCATTTT. Full variable domain (missing parts from reference TRBV19 and TRBJ1-5): DGGITQSPKYLFRKEGQNVTLSCEQNLNHDAMYWYRQDPGQGLRLIYYSQIVNDFQKGDIAEGYSVSREKKESFPLTVTSAQKNPTAFYLCASSVDKYSNQPQHFGDGTRLSIL.

The rearrangement links TRBV7-2 to TRBJ2-7, with TRBD2 matching over 13 bases. J gave up 6 bases and V 3 bases, and 2 bases lay outside the gene matches. The CDR3 covers 14 residues. Germline CDR1 is SGHTA and CDR2 is FQGNSA. In nucleotides, the CDR3 is TGTGCCAGCAGCTTTGGGACTAGCGGGACCGAGCAGTACTTC. Its protein product is CASSFGTSGTEQYF.

The chain uses TRBV7-9 and TRBJ2-3, with 13 positions matching TRBD2. The CDR3 spans 18 residues. Losses at the gene ends were 5 bases for V and 0 bases for J; bases not matched to a gene: 8. The V gene's germline CDR1 is SEHNR and CDR2 FQNEAQ (reference sequence). As DNA, the CDR3 is TGTGCCAGCAGCACCCGACTAGCGGGAGGCCCAAGCACAGATACGCAGTATTTT. This translates into CASSTRLAGGPSTDTQYF. Drawing the rest from reference TRBV7-9 and TRBJ2-3, the complete variable domain is DTGVSQNPRHKITKRGQNVTFRCDPISEHNRLYWYRQTLGQGPEFLTYFQNEAQLEKSRLLSDRFSAERPKGSFSTLEIQRTEQGDSAMYLCASSTRLAGGPSTDTQYFGPGTRLTVL.